These 15 T cell receptor beta chains were all obtained from the same sample, sequenced in a study of OX40 agonist ivuxolimab in advanced cancers. Sequenced by immunoSEQ multiplex PCR; TCRdb stores in-frame clones only, minus some. The data show approximately 120,000 clones, with around 93% seen just once and under 0.9% held by the top ten. The sequencing used CD4+ or CD8+ T cells sorted from blood, collected in a trial of the OX40 agonist ivuxolimab. These TCRs come from an adult with an advanced solid tumor such as melanoma, head and neck, liver or kidney cancer.

This chain uses TRBV7-2 with TRBJ1-2; unclear D gene. Looked up from germline, CDR1 is SGHTA and CDR2 is FQGNSA. Trimming took 5 bases from V and 4 from J, leaving 11 bases between them. The CDR3 is 13 amino acids. Here the CDR3 reads CASSPRGAYGYTF. The CDR3 nucleotides read TGTGCCAGCAGCCCACGAGGTGCCTATGGCTACACCTTC.

As for this clone: One junction end disagrees with the germline gene, perhaps due to a read error. This chain links TRBV7-8 with TRBJ2-7; 15 bases are a match to TRBD2. The CDR3 length is 12 residues. Germline V CDR1 and CDR2: SGHVS, FQNEAQ. In DNA, the CDR3 is TGTGCCAGCAGCCGGACTAGCGGGAGGGATAGCTTC. Translated: CASSRTSGRDSF.

The chain recombines TRBV23-1 with TRBJ1-2; 7 positions agree with TRBD1. Being an ORF, TRBV23-1 has a function that is uncertain. The CDR3 is 18 amino acids. Trimming took 9 bases from V and 4 from J; bases not matched to a gene: 23. In nucleotides, the CDR3 is TGCGCCAGTTCGGTCTTAGGGACAGTACCTTTAGGTATCTATGGCTACACCTTC. Protein: CASSVLGTVPLGIYGYTF.

This chain connects TRBV21-1 to TRBJ2-7; whether TRBD2, the table's D call, matches the DNA was not checked. TRBV21-1 is reported as a pseudogene. This CDR3 is 17 amino acids long. The CDR3 is CASRPGTSGRSSYEQYF. For the CDR3, the DNA is TGTGCCAGCAGGCCCGGGACTAGCGGGAGGTCCTCCTACGAGCAGTACTTC.

The rearrangement links TRBV5-5 to TRBJ2-7, with D possibly TRBD1 on 5 matching bases. V shed 4 bases and J shed 6 bases, with 11 bases lying between them. This CDR3 is 12 amino acids long. The germline CDR1 and CDR2 sequences are SGHKS and YYEKEE (reference sequence). The CDR3 nucleotides read TGTGCCAGCAGCCCTGAAGGGGTCGAGCAGTACTTC. Translation: CASSPEGVEQYF.

The chain couples TRBV4-3 to TRBJ2-3; D not certain. V was clipped by 4 bases and J by 3 bases, with 14 bases between them. CDR1 and CDR2 from the germline V gene are LGHNA and YSLEER. The CDR3 consists of 15 residues. The CDR3 DNA sequence: TGCGCCAGCAGCCCTAATCATCATTTTACAGATACGCAGTATTTT. Amino acid sequence: CASSPNHHFTDTQYF.

CDR3: CASSFRTSGNSYEQYF. CDR3 nucleotide sequence: TGTGCCAGCAGCTTTAGGACTAGCGGGAACTCCTACGAGCAGTACTTC. This chain uses TRBV7-8 with TRBJ2-7; 12 bases match TRBD2. CDR1 is SGHVS, CDR2 FQNEAQ, per germline. The CDR3 extends over 16 amino acids. After removal of 3 bases from V and 0 bases from J, the junction contained 3 bases not matched to a gene.

V and J are TRBV11-3 and TRBJ1-1; D is undetermined. Germline-derived CDR1 and CDR2 are SGHNT and YENEEA. Trimming left V 2 bases short and J 4 bases short, with 14 bases between. There are 15 residues in the CDR3. The CDR3 protein is CASSLLRPSGTEAFF. The CDR3 DNA sequence: TGTGCCAGCAGCTTACTTCGGCCGAGCGGCACTGAAGCTTTCTTT.

The V call is TRBV18, the J call TRBJ1-2; D gene unclear. The ends were cut back, 2 bases at V and 2 bases at J, with 6 bases in the middle. Germline-derived CDR1 and CDR2 are KGHSH and LQKENI. The CDR3 loop spans 13 amino acids. Here the CDR3 reads CASSPGLNYGYTF. The CDR3 region has the DNA TGTGCCAGCTCACCAGGACTGAACTATGGCTACACCTTC.

This chain connects TRBV14 to TRBJ2-2; D perhaps matches TRBD1 (5 bases). Germline CDR1 SGHDN, CDR2 FVKESK. The CDR3 is 17 amino acids. Trimming removed 1 base from V and 4 bases from J, with 16 bases in between. CDR3 in DNA: TGTGCCAGCAGCCAAGGAGTAGGGGCCCTTCCCACCGGGGAGCTGTTTTTT. Translation gives CASSQGVGALPTGELFF.

The J gene is TRBJ1-3, the V gene TRBV4-3; D gene unclear. Germline-derived CDR1 and CDR2 are LGHNA and YSLEER. V dropped 2 bases and J dropped 6 bases, with 8 bases sitting between them. This CDR3 spans 13 amino acids. CDR3 residues: CASSQSLQNTIYF. CDR3 bases: TGCGCCAGCAGCCAAAGCTTACAAAACACCATATATTTT.

The rearrangement joins TRBV19 to TRBJ1-5; D ambiguous. This CDR3 region has 12 residues. Germline CDR1 LNHDA, CDR2 SQIVND (reference sequence). The V gene lost 7 bases and the J gene lost 4 bases, with 8 bases spanning the gap. Written as DNA, the CDR3 is TGTGCCAGTAAGCGCGAAAATCAGCCCCAGCATTTT. Amino acids: CASKRENQPQHF.

The V call is TRBV6-1, the J call TRBJ1-1; no definite D call. This CDR3 has 15 residues. V was pared by 3 bases and J by 0 bases, with 11 bases between. The germline gives CDR1 MNHNS, CDR2 SASEGT. The CDR3 sequence: CASSDLQSMNTEAFF. In nucleotides, the CDR3 is TGTGCCAGCAGTGATCTCCAGTCAATGAACACTGAAGCTTTCTTT.

The genes are TRBV28 and TRBJ2-2, with 8 nucleotides matching TRBD2. The germline V gene encodes CDR1 MDHEN and CDR2 SYDVKM. This CDR3 is 17 amino acids long. The junction had 15 bases not matched to a gene; V was cut back by 7 bases and J by 5 bases. Written as DNA, the CDR3 is TGTGCCAGCACCCCGGTGGCAATAGCGGGAAAGACCGGGGAGCTGTTTTTT. Its protein product is CASTPVAIAGKTGELFF. Full variable domain (rest looked up from reference TRBV28 and TRBJ2-2): DVKVTQSSRYLVKRTGEKVFLECVQDMDHENMFWYRQDPGLGLRLIYFSYDVKMKEKGDIPEGYSVSREKKERFSLILESASTNQTSMYLCASTPVAIAGKTGELFFGEGSRLTVL.

This chain joins TRBV4-2 and TRBJ2-5; 11 nucleotides line up with TRBD2. With 4 bases clipped from V and 5 bases from J, the junction kept 15 bases outside the gene matches. CDR1 is LGHNA and CDR2 is YNFKEQ in the germline V gene. This CDR3 is 18 amino acids long. The CDR3 DNA reads as TGTGCCAGCAGCCCTTCTCACTCGCGACTAGCGGGATTGGAGACCCAGTACTTC. This translates into CASSPSHSRLAGLETQYF.